This TCR beta chain stems from a study of blood T cell repertoires in COVID-19. The wider study: The origin of the acute and convalescent COVID-19 samples was the United States, Italy and Spain. The analysed material was cDNA or gDNA that came from T cells, B-cell-depleted T cells, or PBMCs.

Original analysis: How many nucleated cells were present was estimated from reference gene primer amplification. Here immunoSEQ multiplex PCR was the method, and the copy in TCRdb shows in-frame clones only, minus some. That table supplies the V and J calls and clone size; D and trimming were determined from the DNA. This sample has 170,000 or so clones; over 75% occur once, and the top ten carry around 7%. The clonotype originates from a man between 65 and 85 years old with active or convalescent COVID-19. The source material was peripheral blood.

The DNA of the CDR3 is TGTGCCAGCAGTGAAGTAACAGGAGCAAATAATTCACCCCTCCACTTT. It specifies CASSEVTGANNSPLHF. V and J are TRBV2 and TRBJ1-6; D perhaps matches TRBD1 (5 bases). The CDR3 is made up of 16 amino acids. V was pared by 1 base and J by 5 bases, with 12 bases between. Germline CDR1 reads SNHLY; CDR2 reads FYNNEI. Filled out from reference TRBV2 and TRBJ1-6, the complete variable domain reads EPEVTQTPSHQVTQMGQEVILRCVPISNHLYFYWYRQILGQKVEFLVSFYNNEISEKSEIFDDQFSVERPDGSNFTLKIRSTKLEDSAMYFCASSEVTGANNSPLHFGNGTRLTVT.